Listed below are T cell receptor beta chains from one sample, sequenced in a study of PD-L1 blockade in urothelial cancer. Assay used: immunoSEQ multiplex PCR; TCRdb lists only in-frame clones, some missing. The sample has 70,000 or so clones, roughly 90% seen once. Sample: PBMCs, taken around atezolizumab (anti-PD-L1) treatment. These receptors were collected from a man between 65 and 80 years old with urothelial cancer. CDR3s include the opening cysteine and the closing phenylalanine or tryptophan. A D gene is named only where the DNA matches it firmly. Size values are once, few and many counts, or a class for expanded clones, and some rows have none.

clone_size: .
j_call: TRBJ2-6
v_call: TRBV4-2
d_call: TRBD2
cdr3_nt: TGTGCCAGCACCACGGGGACTAGCGGATCAGTCTACTCTGGGGCCAACGTCCTGACTTTC
cdr3_aa: CASTTGTSGSVYSGANVLTF

clone_size: once
j_call: TRBJ1-2
v_call: TRBV27
d_call: .
cdr3_nt: TGTGCCAGCAGTTCAACGGGGGTGCTGGCCCGGGGCTATGGCTACACCTTC
cdr3_aa: CASSSTGVLARGYGYTF

clone_size: .
j_call: TRBJ1-1
v_call: TRBV19
d_call: .
cdr3_nt: TGTGCCAGTAGTCGGGCCTTGGACGGGGTTGCTTTCTTT
cdr3_aa: CASSRALDGVAFF

clone_size: .
j_call: TRBJ1-5
v_call: TRBV7-9
d_call: .
cdr3_nt: TGTGCCAGCAGCTTCTCCAATCAGCCCCAGCATTTT
cdr3_aa: CASSFSNQPQHF

clone_size: .
j_call: TRBJ2-7
v_call: TRBV9
d_call: .
cdr3_nt: TGTGCCAGCAGCGTTTGGGGGACTGCGGGGGAGCAGTACTTC
cdr3_aa: CASSVWGTAGEQYF

clone_size: .
j_call: TRBJ2-7
v_call: TRBV5-6
d_call: TRBD2
cdr3_nt: TGTGCCAGCAGCTTAACATCACTAGCGGGTATAGCCTACGAGCAGTACTTC
cdr3_aa: CASSLTSLAGIAYEQYF

clone_size: .
j_call: TRBJ1-2
v_call: TRBV7-9
d_call: .
cdr3_nt: TGTGCCAGCAGCTTAGCGGGCCTGTTATTCTATGGCTACACCTTC
cdr3_aa: CASSLAGLLFYGYTF

clone_size: once
j_call: TRBJ2-3
v_call: TRBV6-4
d_call: TRBD2
cdr3_nt: TGTGCCAGCAGCTTGTTAGCGGGAGGAGATACGCAGTATTTT
cdr3_aa: CASSLLAGGDTQYF

clone_size: .
j_call: TRBJ2-1
v_call: TRBV9
d_call: .
cdr3_nt: TGTGCCAGCAGCGTAGAACTACATCACAATGAGCAGTTCTTC
cdr3_aa: CASSVELHHNEQFF

clone_size: .
j_call: TRBJ2-3
v_call: TRBV9
d_call: .
cdr3_nt: TGTGCCAGCAGCGAAGGCGGCAGACGCACAGATACGCAGTATTTT
cdr3_aa: CASSEGGRRTDTQYF

clone_size: .
j_call: TRBJ1-5
v_call: TRBV6-5
d_call: .
cdr3_nt: TGTGCCAGCAGCCCCGGACAGAATAGCAATCAGCCCCAGCATTTT
cdr3_aa: CASSPGQNSNQPQHF

clone_size: .
j_call: TRBJ2-1
v_call: TRBV4-1
d_call: TRBD2
cdr3_nt: TGCGCCAGCAGCCATTTTCTCCAGGGACTAGTCTCCTCCTACAATGAGCAGTTCTTC
cdr3_aa: CASSHFLQGLVSSYNEQFF

clone_size: .
j_call: TRBJ1-2
v_call: TRBV6-6
d_call: .
cdr3_nt: TGTGCCAGCAGTCAGCGACAGGATCGCTATGGCTACACCTTC
cdr3_aa: CASSQRQDRYGYTF

clone_size: .
j_call: TRBJ2-7
v_call: TRBV28
d_call: TRBD1
cdr3_nt: TGTGCCAGCACTCGAGGGGGCAGGGGGCTGTACGAGCAGTACTTC
cdr3_aa: CASTRGGRGLYEQYF

clone_size: .
j_call: TRBJ2-3
v_call: TRBV15
d_call: .
cdr3_nt: TGTGCCACCAGCAGACGAGGAGGGAGCACAGATACGCAGTATTTT
cdr3_aa: CATSRRGGSTDTQYF

clone_size: .
j_call: TRBJ2-3
v_call: TRBV10-3
d_call: .
cdr3_nt: TGTGCCATCTCCTCTAGCGGCACAGATACGCAGTATTTT
cdr3_aa: CAISSSGTDTQYF

clone_size: .
j_call: TRBJ2-3
v_call: TRBV2
d_call: TRBD2
cdr3_nt: TGTGCCAGCAGCCGCCCAAATTGGGTGAGCGGGAGGCGAACAGATACGCAGTATTTT
cdr3_aa: CASSRPNWVSGRRTDTQYF

clone_size: .
j_call: TRBJ2-5
v_call: TRBV18
d_call: .
cdr3_nt: TGTGCCAGCTCACCACCAGGGGCGGGGCGAGAAGAGACCCAGTACTTC
cdr3_aa: CASSPPGAGREETQYF

clone_size: .
j_call: TRBJ1-2
v_call: TRBV2
d_call: .
cdr3_nt: TGTGCCAGCAGTGAAGGGGCAGGGGCTTATGGCTACACCTTC
cdr3_aa: CASSEGAGAYGYTF

clone_size: .
j_call: TRBJ2-2
v_call: TRBV19
d_call: .
cdr3_nt: TGTGCCAGTAGTACGCCAACTGGCGGGACGAACACCGGGGAGCTGTTTTTT
cdr3_aa: CASSTPTGGTNTGELFF

clone_size: .
j_call: TRBJ1-2
v_call: TRBV28
d_call: .
cdr3_nt: TGTGCCAGCAGTCACAGGGCCCCTGGCTACACCTTC
cdr3_aa: CASSHRAPGYTF

clone_size: .
j_call: TRBJ1-5
v_call: TRBV29-1
d_call: .
cdr3_nt: TGCAGCGTACGGGGACTTAATAGCAATCAGCCCCAGCATTTT
cdr3_aa: CSVRGLNSNQPQHF

clone_size: few
j_call: TRBJ2-3
v_call: TRBV10-3
d_call: TRBD2
cdr3_nt: TGTGCCATGAACTTTAGCGGGGGCCCATCGCAGTATTTT
cdr3_aa: CAMNFSGGPSQYF

clone_size: .
j_call: TRBJ2-1
v_call: TRBV7-9
d_call: TRBD2
cdr3_nt: TGTGCCAGCAGCTCCCGGGGGGGGAGTGGCAATGAGCAGTTCTTC
cdr3_aa: CASSSRGGSGNEQFF

clone_size: .
j_call: TRBJ2-7
v_call: TRBV6-5
d_call: TRBD2
cdr3_nt: TGTGCCAGCAGTTACTTACCTAGCGGAAGCTCCTACGAGCAGTACTTC
cdr3_aa: CASSYLPSGSSYEQYF

clone_size: .
j_call: TRBJ2-7
v_call: TRBV6-1
d_call: TRBD2
cdr3_nt: TGTGCCAGCAGTGAAGTCAGCGGGAGTCACTACGAGCAGTACTTC
cdr3_aa: CASSEVSGSHYEQYF

clone_size: .
j_call: TRBJ1-4
v_call: TRBV10-3
d_call: TRBD1
cdr3_nt: TGTGCCATCAGTAGGGGACAGAATGAAAAACTGTTTTTT
cdr3_aa: CAISRGQNEKLFF

clone_size: .
j_call: TRBJ1-2
v_call: TRBV4-1
d_call: TRBD1
cdr3_nt: TGCGCCAGCAGCCAAGAGGACAGGGGGGTGCACTATGGCTACACCTTC
cdr3_aa: CASSQEDRGVHYGYTF

clone_size: .
j_call: TRBJ2-1
v_call: TRBV6-1
d_call: .
cdr3_nt: TGTGCCAGCAGTGAAGCATTCCCGTACAATGAGCAGTTCTTC
cdr3_aa: CASSEAFPYNEQFF

clone_size: .
j_call: TRBJ1-2
v_call: TRBV4-1
d_call: TRBD1
cdr3_nt: TGCGCCAGCAGCCATGAACGGACAGGCTTCTATGGCTACACCTTC
cdr3_aa: CASSHERTGFYGYTF

clone_size: once
j_call: TRBJ2-1
v_call: TRBV5-1
d_call: TRBD2
cdr3_nt: TGCGCCAGCAGCTTGGTGGCTAGCGGAACCTACAATGAGCAGTTCTTC
cdr3_aa: CASSLVASGTYNEQFF

clone_size: .
j_call: TRBJ2-3
v_call: TRBV6-1
d_call: TRBD1
cdr3_nt: TGTGCCAGCAGTGTAGAGCAGACAGGGGCCACAGATACGCAGTATTTT
cdr3_aa: CASSVEQTGATDTQYF

clone_size: .
j_call: TRBJ2-2
v_call: TRBV5-4
d_call: .
cdr3_nt: TGTGCCAGCAGCCCGGACTCGGGACAAATAACCGGGGAGCTGTTTTTT
cdr3_aa: CASSPDSGQITGELFF

clone_size: .
j_call: TRBJ1-2
v_call: TRBV7-6
d_call: .
cdr3_nt: TGTGCCAGCAGCCCAGGACCAGGGAGGGGGGACTATGGCTACACCTTC
cdr3_aa: CASSPGPGRGDYGYTF

clone_size: .
j_call: TRBJ2-7
v_call: TRBV7-9
d_call: TRBD2
cdr3_nt: TGTGCCAGCAGCTTAAGGGCTAGCGGCACGCCCTACGAGCAGTACTTC
cdr3_aa: CASSLRASGTPYEQYF

clone_size: once
j_call: TRBJ2-2
v_call: TRBV9
d_call: TRBD1
cdr3_nt: TGTGCCAGCAGCGAGACCGGGACAGCAAACACCGGGGAGCTGTTTTTT
cdr3_aa: CASSETGTANTGELFF

clone_size: .
j_call: TRBJ2-5
v_call: TRBV5-5
d_call: .
cdr3_nt: TGTGCCAGCAGCTTGGGGGGAGGAGAAGAAGGGACCCAGTACTTC
cdr3_aa: CASSLGGGEEGTQYF

clone_size: .
j_call: TRBJ2-5
v_call: TRBV5-1
d_call: TRBD2
cdr3_nt: TGCGCCAGCAGCTTGGGCCTAGCGGGAGAGAAGTCCCAGTACTTC
cdr3_aa: CASSLGLAGEKSQYF

clone_size: .
j_call: TRBJ2-7
v_call: TRBV5-6
d_call: TRBD2
cdr3_nt: TGTGCCAGCAGCTTGGTGACTAGCGGTTACGAGCAGTACTTC
cdr3_aa: CASSLVTSGYEQYF

clone_size: .
j_call: TRBJ1-2
v_call: TRBV5-1
d_call: .
cdr3_nt: TGCGCCAGCAGCCCGGGTCCAAACTATGGCTACACCTTC
cdr3_aa: CASSPGPNYGYTF

clone_size: .
j_call: TRBJ1-5
v_call: TRBV19
d_call: .
cdr3_nt: TGTGCCACACGAGGGGGTACAGCGGCCGTTAGCAATCAGCCCCAGCATTTT
cdr3_aa: CATRGGTAAVSNQPQHF

clone_size: .
j_call: TRBJ1-3
v_call: TRBV28
d_call: .
cdr3_nt: TGTGCCAGCAGTTTGGAGGGCGACCTTGGAAACACCATATATTTT
cdr3_aa: CASSLEGDLGNTIYF

clone_size: .
j_call: TRBJ2-5
v_call: TRBV25-1
d_call: TRBD2
cdr3_nt: TGTGCCAGCAGCGCTCCTCCCCTAGCGGGGTACCAAGAGACCCAGTACTTC
cdr3_aa: CASSAPPLAGYQETQYF

clone_size: .
j_call: TRBJ1-4
v_call: TRBV9
d_call: .
cdr3_nt: TGTGCCAGCAGCACCCTGGACAGTGGTCTTGCTGAAAAACTGTTTTTT
cdr3_aa: CASSTLDSGLAEKLFF

clone_size: .
j_call: TRBJ2-1
v_call: TRBV10-3
d_call: .
cdr3_nt: TGTGCCATCGCAGAACGGGGGGCGAATGGGCAGTTCTTC
cdr3_aa: CAIAERGANGQFF

clone_size: .
j_call: TRBJ2-7
v_call: TRBV7-9
d_call: .
cdr3_nt: TGTGCCAGCAGCCAGGTATATGCCCGAGTAAAGTACTTC
cdr3_aa: CASSQVYARVKYF

clone_size: .
j_call: TRBJ2-1
v_call: TRBV7-6
d_call: TRBD2
cdr3_nt: TGTGCCAGCAGCGAGACTATGTCTAGCGGGATAGATGAGCAGTTCTTC
cdr3_aa: CASSETMSSGIDEQFF

clone_size: .
j_call: TRBJ2-7
v_call: TRBV5-1
d_call: .
cdr3_nt: TGCGCCAGCAGCTTGGGTAGCGGCCCAGACGAGCAGTACTTC
cdr3_aa: CASSLGSGPDEQYF

clone_size: .
j_call: TRBJ2-4
v_call: TRBV6-4
d_call: TRBD2
cdr3_nt: TGTGCCAGCAATCTTAGCGGGAATCGGCGAAACATTCAGTACTTC
cdr3_aa: CASNLSGNRRNIQYF

clone_size: .
j_call: TRBJ2-1
v_call: TRBV4-1
d_call: TRBD2
cdr3_nt: TGCGCCAGCAGCCAAGGGACTAGCTTTAACGATGAGCAGTTCTTC
cdr3_aa: CASSQGTSFNDEQFF

clone_size: .
j_call: TRBJ2-7
v_call: TRBV27
d_call: TRBD1
cdr3_nt: TGTGCCAGCAGTTCAGGGGGAGATAGCGAGCAGTACTTC
cdr3_aa: CASSSGGDSEQYF

clone_size: .
j_call: TRBJ1-6
v_call: TRBV5-1
d_call: .
cdr3_nt: TGCGCCAGCAGCGTAGAAGAGGCTGAAAATTCACCCCTCCACTTT
cdr3_aa: CASSVEEAENSPLHF

clone_size: .
j_call: TRBJ2-1
v_call: TRBV6-1
d_call: .
cdr3_nt: TGTGCCAGCACCGACCCCGACAGAACCTACAATGAGCAGTTCTTC
cdr3_aa: CASTDPDRTYNEQFF

clone_size: .
j_call: TRBJ2-5
v_call: TRBV7-9
d_call: TRBD1
cdr3_nt: TGTGCCACCCAATCACAGGGGGCATTACCCTACCAAGAGACCCAGTACTTC
cdr3_aa: CATQSQGALPYQETQYF

clone_size: .
j_call: TRBJ1-2
v_call: TRBV2
d_call: TRBD1
cdr3_nt: TGTGCCAGCAGTAAAGGACAGGGGGCACACTATGGCTACACCTTC
cdr3_aa: CASSKGQGAHYGYTF

clone_size: once
j_call: TRBJ1-2
v_call: TRBV6-1
d_call: TRBD1
cdr3_nt: TGTGCCAGCAGTGCCACCTGGGGCCTAGGACAGGGGGCTGACTATGGCTACACCTTC
cdr3_aa: CASSATWGLGQGADYGYTF

clone_size: .
j_call: TRBJ2-7
v_call: TRBV9
d_call: TRBD1
cdr3_nt: TGTGCCAGCAGCGTAGGACAGGGGGCTTCCTACGAGCAGTACTTC
cdr3_aa: CASSVGQGASYEQYF

clone_size: .
j_call: TRBJ2-1
v_call: TRBV29-1
d_call: TRBD2
cdr3_nt: TGCAGCGTTGGCAGGCTAGCGGGGGCCCAATACAATGAGCAGTTCTTC
cdr3_aa: CSVGRLAGAQYNEQFF

clone_size: .
j_call: TRBJ2-7
v_call: TRBV6-5
d_call: TRBD2
cdr3_nt: TGTGCCAGCAGACGGGAGGGCCCCTACGAGCAGTACTTC
cdr3_aa: CASRREGPYEQYF

clone_size: .
j_call: TRBJ2-5
v_call: TRBV19
d_call: TRBD1
cdr3_nt: TGTGCCAGTAGCCCGGGACAGGGGAGGACGGAGACCCAGTACTTC
cdr3_aa: CASSPGQGRTETQYF